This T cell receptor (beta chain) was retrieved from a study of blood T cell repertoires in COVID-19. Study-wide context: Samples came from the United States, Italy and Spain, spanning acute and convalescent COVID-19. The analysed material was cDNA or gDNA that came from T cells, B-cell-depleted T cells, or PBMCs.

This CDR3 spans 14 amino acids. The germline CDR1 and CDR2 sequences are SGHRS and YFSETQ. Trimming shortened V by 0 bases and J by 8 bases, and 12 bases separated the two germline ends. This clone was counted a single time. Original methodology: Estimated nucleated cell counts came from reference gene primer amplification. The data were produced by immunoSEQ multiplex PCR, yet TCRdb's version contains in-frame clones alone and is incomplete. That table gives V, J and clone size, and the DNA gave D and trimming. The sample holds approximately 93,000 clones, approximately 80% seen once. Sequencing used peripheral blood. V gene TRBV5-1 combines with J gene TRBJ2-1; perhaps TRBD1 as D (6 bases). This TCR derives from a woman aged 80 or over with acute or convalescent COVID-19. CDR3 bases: TGCGCCAGCAGCTTGGGGCAGGGGATCGATGAGCAGTTCTTC. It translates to CASSLGQGIDEQFF.